This passage covers 26 T cell receptor beta chains from one sample sequenced in a study of persistence of HIV-infected CD4 T cells (dated by TCRdb to about 2020). TCRbeta repertoires were sequenced from genomic DNA with the immunoSEQ hsTCRB assay version 4 in survey mode. Sourced from immuneACCESS, this table was stored by TCRdb with only in-frame sequences that have V and J called. A share of the clones is absent; for the studies checked, an unresolved V gene accounts for under half, and the remainder has no known explanation. The sample includes some 45,000 clones, with about 85% observed a single time. The ten largest clones take up roughly 0.44% of the sample. The treatment or condition label of this sample denotes: suppressive antiretroviral therapy. As a nonspecific positive control representing the CD4+ T cell repertoire, the cells were stimulated with anti-CD3/anti-CD28 magnetic beads. CD4+ T cells that responded were sorted based on upregulation of both CD40 ligand and CD69.

These TCRs are of unknown antigen specificity. The starting material was CD4+ T cells sorted from PBMCs after roughly 20-hour stimulation, obtained from a patient who received antiretroviral therapy. This specimen's cell subset or site label, interpreted: CD40L+CD69+ CD4 T cells responding to anti-CD3/anti-CD28 beads, representing the overall repertoire. The receptors derive from an adult woman with HIV who was CMV-seropositive.

The rearrangement links TRBV7-2 to TRBJ2-7, with D perhaps TRBD1 (5 bases). The CDR3 is 15 amino acids. Germline V gene sequence: CDR1 SGHTA, CDR2 FQGNSA. Trimming removed 1 base from V and 2 bases from J, with 12 bases in between. The CDR3 coding sequence is TGTGCCAGCAGCTTAGGGGGCCAGGGTGCCTACGAGCAGTACGTC. Its protein product is CASSLGGQGAYEQYV.

V gene TRBV6-6 combines with J gene TRBJ2-5; TRBD1 might be the D (5 bases). CDR3 length: 15 amino acids. The germline V gene has CDR1 MNHNY and CDR2 SVGAGI (reference sequence). The germline V and J ends were trimmed by 2 bases and 1 base, with 11 bases remaining between them. CDR3 sequence (DNA): TGTGCCAGCAGTTACGACAGAAAGTCCCAAGAGACCCAGTACTTC. Translating gives CASSYDRKSQETQYF.

The chain uses TRBV10-3 and TRBJ2-1; TRBD2 agrees at 12 bases. Unmatched junction bases numbered 3, after V lost 0 bases and J lost 6 bases. The V gene's germline CDR1 is ENHRY and CDR2 SYGVKD. This CDR3 contains 16 residues. CDR3 DNA: TGTGCCATCAGTGAGTCACGGACTAGCGGGACCAATGAGCAGTTCTTC. Amino acid sequence: CAISESRTSGTNEQFF.

The V call is TRBV2, the J call TRBJ2-3, with D possibly TRBD1 on 5 matching bases. The CDR3 consists of 14 residues. Germline-derived CDR1 and CDR2 are SNHLY and FYNNEI. V gave up 8 bases and J gave up 3 bases, with 15 bases separating them. The CDR3, as DNA: TGTGCCAGCCTCAGGGAATTAAGAACAGATACGCAGTATTTT. Its protein is CASLRELRTDTQYF.

The V gene is TRBV24-1, the J gene TRBJ2-5; 9 positions agree with TRBD1. Germline V gene sequence: CDR1 KGHDR, CDR2 SFDVKD. Germline trimming cut 4 bases from V and 5 bases from J; bases unmatched to any gene: 7. The CDR3 consists of 15 residues. The CDR3: CATSDTGQGMETQYF. The CDR3 DNA follows: TGTGCCACCAGTGACACCGGACAGGGGATGGAGACCCAGTACTTC.

This clone was counted once. The V gene is TRBV19, the J gene TRBJ2-1; TRBD1 or TRBD2 may be the D gene (6 bases each). The CDR3 consists of 13 residues. Germline V lookup: CDR1 LNHDA, CDR2 SQIVND (reference sequence). Trimming took off 3 bases at V and 7 bases at J, with 10 bases between the two ends. The CDR3 loop reads CASSIQGRNEQFF. The CDR3 region has the DNA TGTGCCAGTAGTATTCAGGGGAGGAATGAGCAGTTCTTC.

The CDR3, as DNA: TGCGCCAGCAGCCCTCCCGGACTAGGGGATACGCAGTATTTT. The encoded protein is CASSPPGLGDTQYF. The chain uses TRBV5-1 and TRBJ2-3; TRBD2 agrees at 7 bases. The CDR3 contains 14 residues. Trimming removed 4 bases from V and 6 bases from J; junction bases left unmatched: 8. Germline V gene sequence: CDR1 SGHRS, CDR2 YFSETQ.

The CDR3: CASSPGQKLGMNTEAFF. Written as DNA, the CDR3 is TGTGCCAGCTCACCAGGTCAGAAGTTAGGAATGAACACTGAAGCTTTCTTT. V gene TRBV18 combines with J gene TRBJ1-1, with D uncertain. This CDR3 has 17 residues. Trimming shortened V by 2 bases and J by 0 bases, and 16 bases separated the two germline ends. CDR1 is KGHSH, CDR2 LQKENI, per germline.

CDR3 DNA: TGTGCCAACCTCCGGGACAACCACTACGAGCAGTACTTC. It encodes CANLRDNHYEQYF. The genes are TRBV9 and TRBJ2-7, with a tentative D call TRBD1 (6 bases). Per germline, CDR1 SGDLS and CDR2 YYNGEE. This CDR3 is built from 13 residues. The ends were cut back, 9 bases at V and 3 bases at J, with 16 bases in the middle.

The chain couples TRBV6-5 to TRBJ2-7; D call uncertain. Trimming removed 7 bases at V and 1 base at J, with 14 bases between. CDR1 MNHEY and CDR2 SVGAGI come from the germline V gene. CDR3 length: 14 residues. The CDR3 nucleotides are TGTGCCAGCAAGCTCTTCGACATATCCTACGAGCAGTACTTC. Residues: CASKLFDISYEQYF.

The chain links TRBV6-5 to TRBJ1-2, with D tentatively TRBD1 (5 bases). Per germline, CDR1 MNHEY and CDR2 SVGAGI. The CDR3 spans 14 residues. V lost 0 bases to trimming and J lost 4 bases, with 9 bases between them. CDR3 loop: CASSYSGGSYGYTF. The CDR3 DNA reads as TGTGCCAGCAGTTACTCGGGGGGAAGCTATGGCTACACCTTC.

This clone was counted between two and nine times. The rearrangement joins TRBV20-1 to TRBJ1-1; D is unclear. Germline-derived CDR1 and CDR2 are DFQATT and SNEGSKA (reference sequence). There are 8 residues in the CDR3. CDR3 sequence reads: CSPSEAFF. The CDR3 DNA is TGCAGCCCTAGTGAAGCTTTCTTT.

The CDR3 region has the DNA TGTGCCAGCAGCTTAGATTGGGTCTATAGCAATCAGCCCCAGCATTTT. Translating gives CASSLDWVYSNQPQHF. This rearrangement joins TRBV7-4 to TRBJ1-5, with unresolved D. The ends were cut back, 1 base at V and 0 bases at J, with 10 bases in the middle. Looked up from germline, CDR1 is SGHVT and CDR2 is SQSDAQ. This CDR3 has 16 residues.

The V call is TRBV5-4, the J call TRBJ2-2, with 11 bases identical to TRBD2. This CDR3 has 16 amino acids. J lost 7 bases, V lost 4 bases, and 9 bases had no gene match. The germline gives CDR1 SGHNT, CDR2 YYREEE (reference sequence). Written as DNA, the CDR3 is TGTGCCAGCAGCGTTCGACTAGCGGGGCCCGTCGGGGAGCTGTTTTTT. Its protein product is CASSVRLAGPVGELFF.

This chain connects TRBV3-1 (or the pseudogene TRBV3-2) to TRBJ2-1, with 7 nucleotides matching TRBD2. Germline assignment: CDR1 LGHDT and CDR2 YNNKEL (reference sequence). Trimming took 4 bases from V and 3 from J; bases not matched to a gene: 6. The CDR3 length is 15 residues. CDR3 loop: CASSPQAGFYNEQFF. CDR3 in DNA: TGTGCCAGCAGCCCCCAAGCGGGATTCTACAATGAGCAGTTCTTC.

The chain has TRBV19 and TRBJ1-5; TRBD1 agrees at 7 bases. Trimming removed 4 bases from V and 6 bases from J; junction bases left unmatched: 15. In germline, CDR1 is LNHDA, CDR2 SQIVND (reference sequence). The CDR3 runs to 17 residues. Here the CDR3 DNA reads TGTGCCAGTAGTAAGGCCCGCGCCAGGGGGGAGAGTCAGCCCCAGCATTTT. Residues: CASSKARARGESQPQHF.

The chain has TRBV5-8 and TRBJ2-5; perhaps TRBD1 as D (7 bases). CDR1 is SGHTS, CDR2 YDEGEE, per germline. The CDR3 has 14 amino acids. V shed 4 bases and J shed 2 bases, with 12 bases lying between them. The CDR3 nucleotides are TGTGCCAGCAGCCGCGGGACAGCGCAAGAGACCCAGTACTTC. Translation gives CASSRGTAQETQYF.

The J gene is TRBJ1-2, the V gene TRBV27; TRBD1 might be the D (5 bases). Germline V gene lookup returns CDR1 MNHEY and CDR2 SMNVEV (reference sequence). V lost 5 bases, J lost 1 base, and 8 bases lay in between. CDR3 length equals 13 residues. CDR3: CASSIRGNYGYTF. The CDR3 region has the DNA TGTGCCAGCAGTATAAGGGGTAACTATGGCTACACCTTC.

This clone appeared once. The chain links TRBV6-1 to TRBJ1-6; D gene ambiguous. The germline CDR1 and CDR2 sequences are MNHNS and SASEGT. CDR3 length equals 15 residues. Trimming removed 7 bases at V and 5 bases at J, with 15 bases between. CDR3 DNA: TGTGCCAGCATCGCAAATCCCGCACATAATTCACCCCTCCACTTT. It translates to CASIANPAHNSPLHF.

J is TRBJ2-2 and V is TRBV30, with 11 bases aligning to TRBD1. V gave up 5 bases and J gave up 7 bases; unmatched junction bases: 6. This CDR3 contains 14 residues. The germline V gene encodes CDR1 GTSNPN and CDR2 SVGIG (reference sequence). The CDR3 here is CAWAGTGGVGELFF. The CDR3 region has the DNA TGTGCCTGGGCCGGGACAGGGGGGGTCGGGGAGCTGTTTTTT.

This clone was detected once. The chain links TRBV23-1 to TRBJ2-2; 9 bases map to TRBD2. TRBV23-1 is placed among ORFs of uncertain function. This CDR3 contains 16 residues. The trim removed 1 base at V and 6 bases at J, leaving 6 bases unmatched. This chain's CDR3 is CASSQWRGGKAGELFF. The CDR3 region has the DNA TGCGCCAGCAGTCAATGGCGGGGGGGCAAGGCCGGGGAGCTGTTTTTT.

This chain joins TRBV6-1 and TRBJ2-1, with a weak D call TRBD1 (6 bases). Germline V gene sequence: CDR1 MNHNS, CDR2 SASEGT. Trimming removed 3 bases at V and 3 bases at J, with 12 bases between. This CDR3 has 15 amino acids. The CDR3 reads CASSDAGEIYNEQFF. Written as DNA, the CDR3 is TGTGCCAGCAGTGACGCAGGGGAAATCTACAATGAGCAGTTCTTC.

The V and J genes are TRBV6-4 and TRBJ2-1; possible D gene TRBD1, 6 bases. Per the germline V gene, CDR1 is MRHNA and CDR2 is SNTAGT. Trimming removed 6 bases at V and 2 bases at J, with 8 bases between. The CDR3 runs to 13 residues. CDR3 sequence: CASRQGPYNEQFF. CDR3 in DNA: TGTGCCAGCAGACAGGGACCCTACAATGAGCAGTTCTTC.

The sample holds a few counts of this clone. The V gene is TRBV19, the J gene TRBJ2-1; TRBD1 or TRBD2 may be the D gene (5 bases each). This CDR3 region has 14 residues. V dropped 9 bases and J dropped 6 bases, with 18 bases sitting between them. Germline CDR1 and CDR2: LNHDA and SQIVND (reference sequence). In DNA, the CDR3 is TGTGCCAGCTCCACGGGGCCGTATCGCAATGAGCAGTTCTTC. Its translation is CASSTGPYRNEQFF.

The gene calls are TRBV7-8 and TRBJ1-2; D remains unclear. From germline, CDR1 is SGHVS and CDR2 FQNEAQ. The CDR3 has 14 residues. V was shortened by 0 bases and J by 5 bases, with 10 bases between the two germline ends. The chain's CDR3 is CASSLAQAGYGYTF. CDR3 DNA sequence: TGTGCCAGCAGCTTAGCGCAGGCCGGGTATGGCTACACCTTC. Together with reference TRBV7-8 and TRBJ1-2, the CDR3 gives the full variable domain: GAGVSQSPRYKVAKRGQDVALRCDPISGHVSLFWYQQALGQGPEFLTYFQNEAQLDKSGLPSDRFFAERPEGSVSTLKIQRTQQEDSAVYLCASSLAQAGYGYTFGSGTRLTVV.

The chain links TRBV2 to TRBJ1-1, with 7 bases aligning to TRBD1. J lost 6 bases, V lost 6 bases, and 7 bases had no gene match. CDR1 is SNHLY and CDR2 is FYNNEI in the germline V gene. The CDR3 totals 13 residues. CDR3 in DNA: TGTGCCAGCAGGGCAGGGGGTAGGCCTGAAGCTTTCTTT. Amino acid sequence: CASRAGGRPEAFF.